The 7 T cell receptor beta chains in this list originate from one sample, sequenced in a study of T cells in Graves' hyperthyroidism and ophthalmopathy. Regions amplified from RNA transcripts were the TCR beta CDR3 regions. Primed by the HTBI set, a first-round RT-PCR was run on the TCR CDR3. MiXCR was run by TCRdb on the multiplex PCR reads, yielding one entry per CDR3 protein. Here the sample spans about 300,000 distinct CDR3 sequences, over 15% being singletons. The sample comprised blood. The source of these receptors is a man aged 30 to 39 with Graves' hyperthyroidism.

This clonotype was detected only a few times. This chain's CDR3 is CASRQEYEQYF. CDR3 sequence (DNA): TGCGCCAGCAGACAGGAGTACGAGCAGTACTTC. The chain employs TRBV5-1 and TRBJ2-7, with D possibly being TRBD1 (5 bases). V lost 5 bases, J lost 4 bases, and 7 bases lay in between. The CDR3 runs to 11 residues. Germline CDR1 reads SGHRS; CDR2 reads YFSETQ. Drawing the rest from reference TRBV5-1 and TRBJ2-7, the complete variable domain is KAGVTQTPRYLIKTRGQQVTLSCSPISGHRSVSWYQQTPGQGLQFLFEYFSETQRNKGNFPGRFSGRQFSNSRSEMNVSTLELGDSALYLCASRQEYEQYFGPGTRLTVT.

Remarks on this clonotype: A much more abundant neighbour one base away suggests this may be a read error. This chain joins TRBV5-1 and TRBJ1-1; no clear D gene. Germline CDR1 is SGHRS and CDR2 is YFSETQ. The CDR3 length is 16 residues. The CDR3 protein is CASGLVVGAMNTEAFF. The CDR3 DNA follows: TGCGCCAGCGGCTTGGTTGTCGGCGCTATGAACACTGAAGCTTTCTTT. The whole variable domain, filled in from reference TRBV5-1 and TRBJ1-1, reads KAGVTQTPRYLIKTRGQQVTLSCSPISGHRSVSWYQQTPGQGLQFLFEYFSETQRNKGNFPGRFSGRQFSNSRSEMNVSTLELGDSALYLCASGLVVGAMNTEAFFGQGTRLTVV.

In this sample, this clonotype turned up many times. The chain combines TRBV27 with TRBJ2-5; D gene uncertain. The CDR3 runs 14 residues. CDR1 and CDR2 (germline): MNHEY, SMNVEV (reference sequence). Trimming shortened V by 2 bases and J by 5 bases, and 12 bases separated the two germline ends. The CDR3 reads CASSLAPSLETQYF. CDR3 bases: TGTGCCAGCAGTTTAGCCCCCTCGTTGGAGACCCAGTACTTC.

At least ten counts were recorded for this clonotype. The chain is built from TRBV4-1 and TRBJ2-3; D is possibly TRBD2 (5 bases). CDR1 and CDR2 from the germline V gene are MGHRA and YSYEKL. The CDR3 is 13 residues long. With 2 bases removed from V and 6 bases from J, the gap between germline ends came to 9 bases. The CDR3 sequence: CASSQPGKDTQYF. The CDR3 DNA is TGCGCCAGCAGCCAACCCGGGAAGGATACGCAGTATTTT.

This clonotype was seen many times. The CDR3 nucleotides read TGTGCCAGCAGCAAAAGCGGAGTAGAAGAAGGGCGGGAGACCCAGTACTTC. It encodes CASSKSGVEEGRETQYF. The rearrangement uses TRBV7-6 and TRBJ2-5; D might be TRBD2 (5 bases). Germline loops: CDR1 SGHVS, CDR2 FNYEAQ. The ends were cut back, 5 bases at V and 5 bases at J, with 24 bases in the middle. This CDR3 is 17 amino acids long.

This clonotype has more than one count but fewer than ten. The chain recombines TRBV24-1 with TRBJ1-2, with 9 bases aligning to TRBD1. Per the germline V gene, CDR1 is KGHDR and CDR2 is SFDVKD. V shed 4 bases, J shed 7 bases, and the junction held 3 bases outside the gene matches. CDR3 length: 13 amino acids. The CDR3 nucleotides are TGTGCCACCAGTGAGTGGACAGGGGCTGGCTACACCTTC. Translation: CATSEWTGAGYTF.

Comment on this clonotype: A much larger clone is a single base away; this may be a read error. This chain connects TRBV7-2 to TRBJ2-5, with 7 bases aligning to TRBD2. The CDR3 has 15 amino acids. CDR1 is SGHTA and CDR2 is FQGNSA in the germline V gene. CDR3 sequence: CVSSLGGEIWETQYF. The DNA for the CDR3 is TGTGTCAGCAGCTTGGGGGGGGAGATATGGGAGACCCAGTACTTC.